Shown below are 29 T cell receptor beta chains from a single sample sequenced in a study of blood T cell repertoires in COVID-19. Generated by immunoSEQ multiplex PCR, the TCRdb table keeps only in-frame clones and is missing some. The sample carries roughly 330,000 clones, about 91% recorded once. Sequencing input: peripheral blood. Source of these receptors: a man aged 30 to 45 with COVID-19, enrolled during active disease.

This clone has just one count. The rearrangement uses TRBV11-2 and TRBJ2-1; 9 bases are a match to TRBD1. CDR1 SGHAT and CDR2 FQNNGV come from the germline V gene. V trimming: 5 bases; J trimming: 10 bases; junction bases outside the gene matches: 15. CDR3 length equals 16 residues. CDR3 nucleotide sequence: TGTGCCAGCAGCCCCTGGGGGGACAGGGCCGCCTGGGAGCAGTTCTTC. Protein sequence: CASSPWGDRAAWEQFF.

The chain is built from TRBV19 and TRBJ1-5; 9 nucleotides line up with TRBD1. This CDR3 is 16 amino acids long. The J segment lost 3 bases and the V segment lost 6 bases, leaving 9 bases of the junction unmatched. Per germline, CDR1 LNHDA and CDR2 SQIVND (reference sequence). The CDR3 DNA reads TGTGCCAGTAGCGGCCGCGACAGGGGGTACAATCAGCCCCAGCATTTT. Protein product: CASSGRDRGYNQPQHF.

This chain uses TRBV9 with TRBJ1-4; perhaps TRBD1 as D (6 bases). The CDR3 length is 16 residues. Germline CDR1 reads SGDLS; CDR2 reads YYNGEE. Trimming cost V 0 bases and J 8 bases, with 17 bases left between them. Here the CDR3 reads CASSVAPGGQGEKLFF. DNA for the CDR3: TGTGCCAGCAGCGTAGCCCCGGGGGGCCAAGGAGAAAAACTGTTTTTT.

The chain couples TRBV7-9 to TRBJ1-5, with D possibly TRBD1 on 6 matching bases. In germline, CDR1 is SEHNR, CDR2 FQNEAQ (reference sequence). The V end lost 5 bases, the J end lost 5 bases, and 16 bases lay between the germline ends. The CDR3 spans 15 residues. CDR3 bases: TGTGCCAGCAGCAAAGAAACGGGGGGCTATCAGCCCCAGCATTTT. Protein sequence: CASSKETGGYQPQHF. Based on the CDR3 plus reference TRBV7-9 and TRBJ1-5, the full variable domain is DTGVSQNPRHKITKRGQNVTFRCDPISEHNRLYWYRQTLGQGPEFLTYFQNEAQLEKSRLLSDRFSAERPKGSFSTLEIQRTEQGDSAMYLCASSKETGGYQPQHFGDGTRLSIL.

The chain joins TRBV7-3 to TRBJ2-3; 10 bases agree with TRBD2. CDR3 length equals 18 residues. The V and J ends lost 5 bases and 6 bases, in that order; junction bases with no gene match: 17. The germline V gene has CDR1 SGHTA and CDR2 FQGTGA. The CDR3 is CASSLKGLAGAIGDTQYF. Written as DNA, the CDR3 is TGTGCCAGCAGCCTAAAGGGGCTAGCGGGGGCCATTGGGGATACGCAGTATTTT.

The V call is TRBV7-2, the J call TRBJ2-2; the D gene is possibly TRBD2 (6 bases). Germline CDR1 and CDR2: SGHTA and FQGNSA. CDR3 length equals 15 residues. Trimming stripped 5 bases from V and 4 bases from J, with 14 bases between. The CDR3 protein is CASSRSGSPTGELFF. CDR3 nucleotide sequence: TGTGCCAGCAGCCGCTCCGGGAGCCCCACCGGGGAGCTGTTTTTT.

CDR3 sequence: CASSPSAKGYNEQFF. In DNA form, the CDR3 reads TGTGCCAGCAGCCCTAGCGCGAAAGGATACAATGAGCAGTTCTTC. V and J are TRBV7-2 and TRBJ2-1; perhaps TRBD2 as D (6 bases). The V end was cut by 5 bases, the J end by 4 bases, with 15 bases between. CDR3 size: 15 residues. CDR1 and CDR2 from the germline V gene are SGHTA and FQGNSA.

The chain carries TRBV5-1 and TRBJ2-1, with 13 bases lining up with TRBD2. V lost 4 bases, J lost 8 bases, and 6 bases stayed unmatched. The CDR3 is 15 residues long. Germline-derived CDR1 and CDR2 are SGHRS and YFSETQ. This CDR3 reads CASSQLAGGPDEQFF. DNA for the CDR3: TGCGCCAGCAGCCAACTAGCGGGAGGGCCTGATGAGCAGTTCTTC.

This clone has at least ten counts. The chain uses TRBV3-1 (or the pseudogene TRBV3-2) and TRBJ1-2, with TRBD1 matching over 8 bases. CDR1 LGHDT and CDR2 YNNKEL come from the germline V gene (reference sequence). CDR3 length: 14 residues. Losses at the gene ends were 3 bases for V and 6 bases for J; bases not matched to a gene: 6. The CDR3 region has the DNA TGTGCCAGCAGCCACCCCGGACAGGGTGATGGCTACACCTTC. It specifies CASSHPGQGDGYTF.

This chain links TRBV6-5 with TRBJ1-2; D might be TRBD1 (5 bases). V was pared by 2 bases and J by 2 bases, with 9 bases between. The germline V gene encodes CDR1 MNHEY and CDR2 SVGAGI. There are 14 residues in the CDR3. CDR3 protein: CASSYRGGNYGYTF. In DNA, the CDR3 is TGTGCCAGCAGTTACAGGGGAGGGAACTATGGCTACACCTTC.

This chain uses TRBV19 with TRBJ1-1; 10 nucleotides agree with TRBD1. CDR1 and CDR2 (germline): LNHDA, SQIVND (reference sequence). V dropped 9 bases and J dropped 4; count of bases not matched to a gene: 5. The length of the CDR3 is 13 residues. CDR3 residues: CASQTGGGTEAFF. In DNA form, the CDR3 reads TGTGCCAGCCAGACAGGGGGCGGCACTGAAGCTTTCTTT.

V is TRBV28 and J is TRBJ1-2, with a weak D call TRBD1 (6 bases). This CDR3 contains 15 residues. V was pared by 4 bases and J by 3 bases, with 15 bases between. Germline V gene sequence: CDR1 MDHEN, CDR2 SYDVKM. The CDR3 loop reads CASSSSQGRDYGYTF. Written as DNA, the CDR3 is TGTGCCAGCAGTTCCTCCCAGGGGCGGGACTATGGCTACACCTTC.

This clone was recorded only once. The chain combines TRBV28 with TRBJ1-1, with TRBD1 as a possible D gene (5 bases). From germline, CDR1 is MDHEN and CDR2 SYDVKM. The germline V and J ends were trimmed by 3 bases and 3 bases, with 8 bases remaining between them. The CDR3 contains 13 residues. The CDR3 protein is CASSLGQHTEAFF. Here the CDR3 DNA reads TGTGCCAGCAGTTTGGGGCAGCACACTGAAGCTTTCTTT. Combining the CDR3 with reference TRBV28 and TRBJ1-1 gives the whole variable domain DVKVTQSSRYLVKRTGEKVFLECVQDMDHENMFWYRQDPGLGLRLIYFSYDVKMKEKGDIPEGYSVSREKKERFSLILESASTNQTSMYLCASSLGQHTEAFFGQGTRLTVV.

This chain uses TRBV19 with TRBJ1-6; D not resolved. Germline-derived CDR1 and CDR2 are LNHDA and SQIVND (reference sequence). V shed 3 bases and J shed 3 bases, with 9 bases lying between them. The CDR3 is 15 residues long. This CDR3 reads CASSILTIYNSPLHF. Here the CDR3 DNA reads TGTGCCAGTAGTATCCTGACAATCTATAATTCACCCCTCCACTTT.

This clone was observed once. The chain uses TRBV29-1 and TRBJ2-2, with 8 positions matching TRBD2. Germline CDR1 reads SQVTM; CDR2 reads ANQGSEA. V dropped 6 bases and J dropped 3; count of bases not matched to a gene: 9. The CDR3 covers 15 residues. The CDR3 DNA reads as TGCAGCGTCACCGGGGGGGCGGGGGACACCGGGGAGCTGTTTTTT. Its translation: CSVTGGAGDTGELFF.

The rearrangement links TRBV7-2 to TRBJ1-5; 7 nucleotides align to TRBD1. J was trimmed by 1 base and V by 5 bases; bases with no gene match: 8. The CDR3 is made up of 16 amino acids. The germline V gene has CDR1 SGHTA and CDR2 FQGNSA. CDR3 region: CASSPLTGLSNQPQHF. The CDR3 coding sequence is TGTGCCAGCAGCCCATTGACAGGGTTGAGCAATCAGCCCCAGCATTTT.

The chain employs TRBV3-1 (or the pseudogene TRBV3-2) and TRBJ2-7; 9 nucleotides match TRBD1. Germline CDR1 reads LGHDT; CDR2 reads YNNKEL (reference sequence). The CDR3 length is 16 residues. J was trimmed by 1 base and V by 1 base; bases with no gene match: 5. The CDR3 spells CASSQAGQGSSYEQYF. The CDR3 coding sequence is TGTGCCAGCAGCCAAGCCGGACAGGGGTCTTCCTACGAGCAGTACTTC.

The chain uses TRBV30 and TRBJ2-7, with 7 nucleotides matching TRBD1. Trimming took 4 bases from V and 4 from J; bases not matched to a gene: 4. Germline V gene lookup returns CDR1 GTSNPN and CDR2 SVGIG (reference sequence). CDR3 length: 12 amino acids. The CDR3 spells CAWTRDRYEQYF. The CDR3 bases are TGTGCCTGGACCCGGGACAGATACGAGCAGTACTTC.

This rearrangement joins TRBV19 to TRBJ2-3, with D uncertain. Germline CDR1 reads LNHDA; CDR2 reads SQIVND (reference sequence). The germline V and J ends were trimmed by 5 bases and 9 bases, with 18 bases remaining between them. CDR3 length: 14 residues. The CDR3 region is CASSPPGSAKTQYF. CDR3 DNA sequence: TGTGCCAGTAGTCCTCCCGGGTCGGCGAAAACGCAGTATTTT.

This rearrangement joins TRBV6-6 to TRBJ1-3; 8 bases are shared with TRBD1. V was pared by 6 bases and J by 0 bases, with 4 bases of the junction left unmatched. Germline CDR1 reads MNHNY; CDR2 reads SVGAGI (reference sequence). The CDR3 spans 15 residues. The CDR3 DNA is TGTGCCAGCAGGAACACAGGGGGCTCTGGAAACACCATATATTTT. Its protein product is CASRNTGGSGNTIYF.

This chain connects TRBV11-3 to TRBJ2-7; the D gene is possibly TRBD2 (5 bases). The CDR3 consists of 12 residues. Germline V gene lookup returns CDR1 SGHNT and CDR2 YENEEA. V was cut by 2 bases and J by 6 bases, with 8 bases left in between. The DNA for the CDR3 is TGTGCCAGCAGCTTAAGGAGCGGCGAGCAGTACTTC. It codes for CASSLRSGEQYF.

This clone was detected only once. V usage is TRBV15 and J usage is TRBJ1-5, with D maybe TRBD1 (5 bases). V was trimmed by 1 base and J by 4 bases, leaving 14 bases between them. This CDR3 spans 16 amino acids. In germline, CDR1 is LNHNV, CDR2 YYDKDF (reference sequence). DNA of the CDR3: TGTGCCACCAGCAGAGGGTTTCAGGGTAGGAATCAGCCCCAGCATTTT. This encodes CATSRGFQGRNQPQHF.

The rearrangement joins TRBV29-1 to TRBJ1-1; TRBD1 aligns across 8 bases. Germline V gene lookup returns CDR1 SQVTM and CDR2 ANQGSEA. The V and J ends lost 4 bases and 5 bases, in that order; junction bases with no gene match: 6. The CDR3 is 13 residues long. DNA of the CDR3: TGCAGCGTTGGGACAGGGAGGAAGACTGAAGCTTTCTTT. The encoded protein is CSVGTGRKTEAFF. The full variable domain, rest sourced from reference TRBV29-1 and TRBJ1-1, is SAVISQKPSRDICQRGTSLTIQCQVDSQVTMMFWYRQQPGQSLTLIATANQGSEATYESGFVIDKFPISRPNLTFSTLTVSNMSPEDSSIYLCSVGTGRKTEAFFGQGTRLTVV.

The chain combines TRBV9 with TRBJ1-2, with D possibly TRBD1 on 5 matching bases. V was clipped by 7 bases and J by 5 bases, with 15 bases between them. The CDR3 contains 13 residues. Germline V gene lookup returns CDR1 SGDLS and CDR2 YYNGEE. The CDR3 spells CASGQGGSYGYTF. The DNA for the CDR3 is TGTGCCAGCGGCCAGGGCGGTTCGTATGGCTACACCTTC.

The J gene is TRBJ2-1, the V gene TRBV19; 13 bases match TRBD2. J gave up 9 bases and V 3 bases, and 5 bases lay outside the gene matches. This CDR3 is 15 amino acids long. CDR1 LNHDA and CDR2 SQIVND come from the germline V gene (reference sequence). CDR3 sequence reads: CASSMPGLAGPEQFF. The DNA for the CDR3 is TGTGCCAGTAGTATGCCGGGACTAGCGGGACCTGAGCAGTTCTTC. The whole variable domain, remainder taken from reference TRBV19 and TRBJ2-1, is DGGITQSPKYLFRKEGQNVTLSCEQNLNHDAMYWYRQDPGQGLRLIYYSQIVNDFQKGDIAEGYSVSREKKESFPLTVTSAQKNPTAFYLCASSMPGLAGPEQFFGPGTRLTVL.

The chain links TRBV24-1 to TRBJ2-1; 8 bases map to TRBD1. V lost 4 bases to trimming and J lost 0 bases; unmatched junction nucleotides: 4. CDR1 is KGHDR, CDR2 SFDVKD, per germline. The CDR3 loop spans 16 amino acids. The DNA for the CDR3 is TGTGCCACCAGTGACCGACAGGGGAGCTCCTACAATGAGCAGTTCTTC. It encodes CATSDRQGSSYNEQFF.

The chain employs TRBV18 and TRBJ2-3; 10 nucleotides align to TRBD2. Germline V gene data show CDR1 as KGHSH and CDR2 as LQKENI. CDR3 length equals 16 residues. The V segment lost 3 bases and the J segment 2 bases; nucleotides outside the gene matches: 5. Here the CDR3 reads CASSPSGLANTDTQYF. Here the CDR3 DNA reads TGTGCCAGCTCACCGTCGGGACTAGCGAACACAGATACGCAGTATTTT. Full variable domain (outside the CDR3, taken from reference TRBV18 and TRBJ2-3): NAGVMQNPRHLVRRRGQEARLRCSPMKGHSHVYWYRQLPEEGLKFMVYLQKENIIDESGMPKERFSAEFPKEGPSILRIQQVVRGDSAAYFCASSPSGLANTDTQYFGPGTRLTVL.

This chain joins TRBV30 and TRBJ2-7, with 8 bases that match TRBD1. Per the germline V gene, CDR1 is GTSNPN and CDR2 is SVGIG (reference sequence). Trimming cost V 0 bases and J 4 bases; bases outside gene matches: 20. This CDR3 has 19 amino acids. Here the CDR3 reads CAWSVLVDRDGRIYYEQYF. CDR3 DNA sequence: TGTGCCTGGAGTGTACTTGTGGACAGGGATGGGAGGATATATTACGAGCAGTACTTC.

The rearrangement uses TRBV7-9 and TRBJ2-7, with D hard to call. V lost 5 bases to trimming and J lost 3 bases, with 11 bases between them. CDR3 length equals 13 residues. Germline values: CDR1 SEHNR, CDR2 FQNEAQ (reference sequence). The DNA of the CDR3 is TGTGCCAGCAGCCTAGGTATAGACTACGAGCAGTACTTC. As protein: CASSLGIDYEQYF.